This T cell receptor beta chain was obtained from a study of blood T cell repertoires in COVID-19. Repertoires were generated with immunoSEQ multiplex PCR, while TCRdb's copy carries only in-frame clones and drops some. The sample lists 150,000 to 200,000 clones; about four fifths were seen once. V lost 1 base and J lost 6, with 13 bases in between. Germline V lookup: CDR1 SNHLY, CDR2 FYNNEI. The length of the CDR3 is 15 residues. The chain is built from TRBV2 and TRBJ1-5; D is perhaps TRBD1 (5 bases). Sequenced sample: peripheral blood. The clonotype was recovered from a man aged 55 to 70 with acute or convalescent COVID-19. The CDR3 sequence: CASSEEMGPFQPQHF. The CDR3 nucleotides are TGTGCCAGCAGTGAAGAGATGGGGCCTTTTCAGCCCCAGCATTTT.